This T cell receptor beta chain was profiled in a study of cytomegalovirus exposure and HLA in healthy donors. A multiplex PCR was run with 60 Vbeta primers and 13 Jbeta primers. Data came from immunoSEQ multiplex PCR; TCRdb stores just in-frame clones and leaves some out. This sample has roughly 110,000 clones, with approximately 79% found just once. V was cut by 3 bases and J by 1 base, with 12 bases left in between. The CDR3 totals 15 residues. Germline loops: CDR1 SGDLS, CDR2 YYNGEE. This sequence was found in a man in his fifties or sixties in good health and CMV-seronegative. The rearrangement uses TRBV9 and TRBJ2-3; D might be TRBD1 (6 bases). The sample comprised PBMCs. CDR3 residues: CASSGRDTRTDTQYF. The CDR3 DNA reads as TGTGCCAGCAGCGGCCGGGACACCCGCACAGATACGCAGTATTTT.